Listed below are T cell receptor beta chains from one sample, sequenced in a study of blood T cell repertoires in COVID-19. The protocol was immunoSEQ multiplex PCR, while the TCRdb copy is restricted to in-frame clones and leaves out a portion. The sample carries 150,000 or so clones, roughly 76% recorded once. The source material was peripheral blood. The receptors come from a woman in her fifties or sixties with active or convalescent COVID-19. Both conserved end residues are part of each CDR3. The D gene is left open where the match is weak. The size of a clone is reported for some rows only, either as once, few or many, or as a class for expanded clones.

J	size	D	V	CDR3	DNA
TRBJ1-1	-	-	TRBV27	CASSLFLGSTEAFF	TGTGCCAGCAGTTTATTCTTGGGCTCCACTGAAGCTTTCTTT
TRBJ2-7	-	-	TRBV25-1	CASSEGLIGVEQYF	TGTGCCAGCAGTGAGGGCCTGATAGGGGTCGAGCAGTACTTC
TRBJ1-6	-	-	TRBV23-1	CASSRRNSPLHF	TGCGCCAGCAGTCGGAGGAATTCACCCCTCCACTTT
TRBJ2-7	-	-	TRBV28	CASSLSVTSYEQYF	TGTGCCAGCAGTTTATCGGTCACCTCCTACGAGCAGTACTTC
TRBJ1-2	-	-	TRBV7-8	CASSHTENYGYTF	TGTGCCAGCAGCCATACAGAAAACTATGGCTACACCTTC
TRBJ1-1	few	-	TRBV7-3	CASSAQGGDTEAFF	TGTGCCAGCAGCGCACAGGGCGGTGACACTGAAGCTTTCTTT
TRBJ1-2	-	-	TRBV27	CASSFSLTRGIYGYTF	TGTGCCAGCAGTTTTAGCCTAACCAGGGGAATCTATGGCTACACCTTC
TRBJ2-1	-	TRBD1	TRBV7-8	CASSSGGSYNEQFF	TGTGCCAGCAGCTCAGGGGGATCCTACAATGAGCAGTTCTTC
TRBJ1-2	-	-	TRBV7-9	CASSLVAGEGYTF	TGTGCCAGCAGCTTAGTGGCAGGGGAGGGCTACACCTTC
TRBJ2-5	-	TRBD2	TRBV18	CASSLGLAGPERTQYF	TGTGCCAGCTCCCTAGGACTAGCGGGGCCAGAGAGGACCCAGTACTTC
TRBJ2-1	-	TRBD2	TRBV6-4	CASSDSILAGGEQFF	TGTGCCAGCAGTGACTCGATACTAGCGGGAGGTGAGCAGTTCTTC
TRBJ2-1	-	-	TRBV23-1	CASSHSRQGGYNEQFF	TGCGCCAGCAGTCATTCGAGGCAGGGGGGCTACAATGAGCAGTTCTTC
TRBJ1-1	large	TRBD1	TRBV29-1	CSVDTGTGIMNTEAFF	TGCAGCGTTGATACGGGGACAGGGATCATGAACACTGAAGCTTTCTTT
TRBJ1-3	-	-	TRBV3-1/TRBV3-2	CASSQAGVYSGNTIYF	TGTGCCAGCAGCCAGGCAGGCGTCTACTCTGGAAACACCATATATTTT
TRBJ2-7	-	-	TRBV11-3	CASSSSGRIDEQYF	TGTGCCAGCAGCTCGTCGGGGAGAATCGACGAGCAGTACTTC
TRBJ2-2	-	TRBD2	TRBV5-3	CARSLGLGDVGLLYSGELFF	TGTGCCAGAAGCTTGGGTCTTGGAGATGTGGGACTACTATACTCCGGGGAGCTGTTTTTT
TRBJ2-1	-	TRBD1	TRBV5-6	CASSLEPTGDALNEQFF	TGTGCCAGCAGCTTGGAGCCGACAGGGGATGCCCTAAATGAGCAGTTCTTC
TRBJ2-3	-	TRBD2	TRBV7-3	CASSLFAGETDTQYF	TGTGCCAGCAGCTTATTCGCGGGAGAGACAGATACGCAGTATTTT
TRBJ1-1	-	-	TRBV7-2	CASTTALNTEAFF	TGTGCCAGCACCACTGCCCTGAACACTGAAGCTTTCTTT
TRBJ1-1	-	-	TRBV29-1	CSVGIAQNTEAFF	TGCAGCGTTGGAATAGCTCAAAACACTGAAGCTTTCTTT
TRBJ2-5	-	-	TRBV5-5	CASSRTSGEETQYF	TGTGCCAGCAGCCGAACTTCAGGGGAAGAGACCCAGTACTTC
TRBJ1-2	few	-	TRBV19	CATNMGGANYGYTF	TGTGCCACCAACATGGGGGGAGCTAACTATGGCTACACCTTC
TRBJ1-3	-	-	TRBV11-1	CASSWTESSGNTIYF	TGTGCCAGCAGCTGGACTGAAAGCTCTGGAAACACCATATATTTT
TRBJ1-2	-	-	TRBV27	CASSTRGGYGYTF	TGTGCCAGCAGCACGCGGGGTGGGTATGGCTACACCTTC
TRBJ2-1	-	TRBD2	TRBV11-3	CASSLGLAGDGEQFF	TGTGCCAGCAGCTTAGGACTAGCGGGAGACGGTGAGCAGTTCTTC
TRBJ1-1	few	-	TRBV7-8	CASSPGLPITEAFF	TGTGCCAGCAGCCCCGGACTCCCCATTACTGAAGCTTTCTTT
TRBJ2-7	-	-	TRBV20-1	CSASSSGTYEQYF	TGCAGTGCTAGTTCAAGCGGAACCTACGAGCAGTACTTC
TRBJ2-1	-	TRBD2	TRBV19	CASSNVAGGRNEQFF	TGTGCCAGTAGTAATGTAGCGGGAGGTCGCAATGAGCAGTTCTTC
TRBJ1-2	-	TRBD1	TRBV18	CASSPDRVEGYTF	TGTGCCAGCTCACCAGACAGGGTGGAAGGCTACACCTTC
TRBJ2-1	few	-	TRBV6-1	CASSSGTAINEQFF	TGTGCCAGCAGTTCCGGGACTGCCATAAATGAGCAGTTCTTC
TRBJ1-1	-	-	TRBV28	CASSRRPARTEAFF	TGTGCCAGCAGTCGCCGGCCAGCTAGGACTGAAGCTTTCTTT
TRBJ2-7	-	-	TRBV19	CASSIAVRSSYEQYF	TGTGCCAGTAGTATCGCCGTTAGGAGCTCCTACGAGCAGTACTTC